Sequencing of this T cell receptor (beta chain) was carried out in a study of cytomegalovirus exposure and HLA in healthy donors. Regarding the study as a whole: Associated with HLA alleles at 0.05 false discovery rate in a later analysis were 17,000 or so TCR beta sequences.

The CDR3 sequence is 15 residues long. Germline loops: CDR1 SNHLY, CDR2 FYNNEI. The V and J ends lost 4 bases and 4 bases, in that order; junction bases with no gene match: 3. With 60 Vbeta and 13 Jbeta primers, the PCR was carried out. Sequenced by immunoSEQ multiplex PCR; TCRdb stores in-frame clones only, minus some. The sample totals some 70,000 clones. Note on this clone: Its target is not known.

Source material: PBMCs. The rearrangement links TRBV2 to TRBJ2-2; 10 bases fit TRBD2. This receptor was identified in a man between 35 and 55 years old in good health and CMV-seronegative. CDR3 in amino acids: CASSASGGGTGELFF. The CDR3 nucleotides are TGTGCCAGCAGTGCTAGCGGGGGAGGCACCGGGGAGCTGTTTTTT.